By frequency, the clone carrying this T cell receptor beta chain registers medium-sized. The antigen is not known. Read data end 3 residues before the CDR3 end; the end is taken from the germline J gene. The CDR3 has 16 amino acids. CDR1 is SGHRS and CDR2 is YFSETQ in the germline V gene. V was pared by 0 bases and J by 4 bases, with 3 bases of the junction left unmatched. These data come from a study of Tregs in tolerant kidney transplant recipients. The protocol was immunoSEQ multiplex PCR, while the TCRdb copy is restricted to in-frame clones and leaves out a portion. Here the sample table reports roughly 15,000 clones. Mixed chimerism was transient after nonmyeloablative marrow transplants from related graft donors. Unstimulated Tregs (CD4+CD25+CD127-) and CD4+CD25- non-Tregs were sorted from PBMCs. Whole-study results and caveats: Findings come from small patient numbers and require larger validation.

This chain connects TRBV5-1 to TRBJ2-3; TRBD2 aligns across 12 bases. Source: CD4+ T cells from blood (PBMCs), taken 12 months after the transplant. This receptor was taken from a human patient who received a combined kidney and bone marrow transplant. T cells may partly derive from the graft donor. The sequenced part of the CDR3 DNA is TGCGCCAGCAGCTTGGTGACTAGCGGGAGCCCAGATACG. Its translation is CASSLVTSGSPDT. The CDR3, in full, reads CASSLVTSGSPDTQYF.